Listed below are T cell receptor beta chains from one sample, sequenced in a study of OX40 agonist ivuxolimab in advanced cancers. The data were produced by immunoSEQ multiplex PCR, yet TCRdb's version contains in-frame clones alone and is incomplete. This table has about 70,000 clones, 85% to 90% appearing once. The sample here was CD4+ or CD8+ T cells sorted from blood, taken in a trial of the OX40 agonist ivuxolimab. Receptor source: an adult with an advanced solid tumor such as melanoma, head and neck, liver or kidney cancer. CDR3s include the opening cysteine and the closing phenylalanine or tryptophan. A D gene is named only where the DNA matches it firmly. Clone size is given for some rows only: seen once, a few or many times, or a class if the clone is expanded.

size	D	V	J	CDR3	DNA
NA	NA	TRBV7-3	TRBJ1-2	CASSPYRAQDGYTF	TGTGCCAGCAGCCCCTACAGGGCCCAGGATGGCTACACCTTC
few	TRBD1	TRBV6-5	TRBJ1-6	CASSSGGMIRNSPLHF	TGTGCCAGCAGTTCAGGGGGGATGATTCGTAATTCACCCCTCCACTTT
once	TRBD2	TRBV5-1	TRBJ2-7	CASSLGLADYEQYF	TGCGCCAGCAGCTTGGGTCTAGCGGACTACGAGCAGTACTTC
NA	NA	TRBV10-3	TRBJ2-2	CAISDRPTGELFF	TGTGCCATCAGTGACAGACCCACCGGGGAGCTGTTTTTT
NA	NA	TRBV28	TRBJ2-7	CASLSSGDRYEQYF	TGTGCCAGCCTTTCGTCGGGGGATCGGTACGAGCAGTACTTC
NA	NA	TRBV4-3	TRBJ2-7	CASSQDWRQGHEQYF	TGCGCCAGCAGCCAAGATTGGCGCCAGGGTCACGAGCAGTACTTC
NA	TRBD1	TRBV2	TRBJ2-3	CASEGQGITDTQYF	TGTGCCAGCGAGGGACAGGGGATCACAGATACGCAGTATTTT
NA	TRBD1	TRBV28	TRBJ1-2	CASSIRTGTYGYTF	TGTGCCAGCAGTATCCGGACAGGAACCTATGGCTACACCTTC
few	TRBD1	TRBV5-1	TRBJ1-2	CASSTTGGDYYGYTF	TGCGCCAGCAGCACTACAGGGGGCGATTACTATGGCTACACCTTC
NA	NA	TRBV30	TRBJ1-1	CADIPKDSMNTEAFF	TGTGCCGATATTCCCAAGGACAGTATGAACACTGAAGCTTTCTTT
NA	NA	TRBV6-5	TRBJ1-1	CASSRRQATEAFF	TGTGCCAGCAGTCGCCGACAGGCCACTGAAGCTTTCTTT
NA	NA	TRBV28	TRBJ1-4	CASSTRRGDVEKLFF	TGTGCCAGCAGTACTCGTAGGGGGGACGTTGAAAAACTGTTTTTT
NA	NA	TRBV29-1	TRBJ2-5	CSVEVFKETQYF	TGCAGCGTTGAGGTGTTTAAAGAGACCCAGTACTTC
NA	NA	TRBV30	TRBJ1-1	CAWSSPRGLANTEAFF	TGTGCCTGGAGTTCACCTCGCGGGTTGGCGAACACTGAAGCTTTCTTT
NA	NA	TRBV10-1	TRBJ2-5	CASSDYSGGQQETQYF	TGCGCCAGCAGTGATTATTCTGGCGGGCAACAAGAGACCCAGTACTTC
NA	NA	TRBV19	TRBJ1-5	CASSQSREPRQPQHF	TGTGCCAGTAGTCAAAGCCGGGAGCCCCGTCAGCCCCAGCATTTT
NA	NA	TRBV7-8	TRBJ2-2	CASSLEGANTGEPFF	TGTGCCAGCAGCTTAGAAGGGGCGAACACCGGGGAGCCGTTTTTT
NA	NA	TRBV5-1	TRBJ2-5	CASSAPGEETQYF	TGCGCCAGCAGCGCCCCGGGGGAAGAGACCCAGTACTTC
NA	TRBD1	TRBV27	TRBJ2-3	CASRPTGVHFNTDTQYF	TGTGCCAGCAGGCCAACAGGGGTCCATTTTAACACAGATACGCAGTATTTT
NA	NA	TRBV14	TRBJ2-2	CASSHLNTGELFF	TGTGCCAGCAGCCACCTAAACACCGGGGAGCTGTTTTTT
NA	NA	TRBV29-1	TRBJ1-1	CSANTGNTEAFF	TGCAGCGCCAATACAGGGAACACTGAAGCTTTCTTT
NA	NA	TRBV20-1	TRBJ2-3	CSVGLTDTQYF	TGCAGTGTCGGACTCACAGATACGCAGTATTTT
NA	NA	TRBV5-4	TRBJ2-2	CASSPLGGGQGSGELFF	TGTGCCAGCAGCCCCCTTGGGGGGGGCCAGGGGTCCGGGGAGCTGTTTTTT
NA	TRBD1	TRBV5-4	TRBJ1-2	CASSLPPGQGALNYGYTF	TGTGCCAGCAGCTTACCTCCGGGACAGGGGGCTCTTAACTATGGCTACACCTTC
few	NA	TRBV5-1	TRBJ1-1	CASSLEGRTEAFF	TGCGCCAGCAGCTTGGAAGGTAGGACTGAAGCTTTCTTT
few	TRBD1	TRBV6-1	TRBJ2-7	CASSGPGQGSGEQYF	TGTGCCAGCAGTGGACCGGGACAGGGGTCAGGCGAGCAGTACTTC
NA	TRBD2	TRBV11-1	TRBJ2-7	CASSPRLAGVYEQYF	TGTGCCAGCAGCCCACGACTAGCGGGAGTGTACGAGCAGTACTTC
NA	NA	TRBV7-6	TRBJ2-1	CASSRLGDDGDEQFF	TGTGCCAGCAGCCGATTGGGGGACGACGGGGATGAGCAGTTCTTC
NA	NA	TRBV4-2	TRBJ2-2	CASSWGDSTTGELFF	TGTGCCAGCAGCTGGGGGGACAGCACAACCGGGGAGCTGTTTTTT
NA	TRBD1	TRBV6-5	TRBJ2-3	CASSPGTGATDTQYF	TGTGCCAGCAGTCCCGGGACAGGGGCCACAGATACGCAGTATTTT
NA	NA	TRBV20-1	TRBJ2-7	CSTGAHEQYF	TGCAGTACCGGGGCCCACGAGCAGTACTTC
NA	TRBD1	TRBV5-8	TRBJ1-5	CASSFGTDQPQHF	TGTGCCAGCAGCTTTGGGACAGATCAGCCCCAGCATTTT
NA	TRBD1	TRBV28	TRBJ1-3	CASSSPPGTDSGNTIYF	TGTGCCAGCAGCTCTCCGCCCGGGACAGACTCTGGAAACACCATATATTTT
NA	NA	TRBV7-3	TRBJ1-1	CASSLAGGNTEAFF	TGTGCCAGCAGCTTAGCGGGAGGGAACACTGAAGCTTTCTTT
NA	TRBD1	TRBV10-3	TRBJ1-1	CAISESNAGGWTEAFF	TGTGCCATCAGTGAGTCAAACGCAGGGGGCTGGACTGAAGCTTTCTTT
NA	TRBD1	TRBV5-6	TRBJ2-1	CASSASDRPPYNEQFF	TGTGCCAGCAGCGCCTCGGACAGGCCCCCCTACAATGAGCAGTTCTTC
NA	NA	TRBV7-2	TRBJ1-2	CASTRSVGANYGYTF	TGTGCCAGCACGAGGAGTGTCGGAGCTAACTATGGCTACACCTTC
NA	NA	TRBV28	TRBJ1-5	CASVEQYSNQPQHF	TGTGCCAGCGTGGAGCAGTATAGCAATCAGCCCCAGCATTTT
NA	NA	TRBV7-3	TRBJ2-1	CASSPTGLEQFF	TGTGCCAGCAGCCCAACAGGGTTAGAGCAGTTCTTC
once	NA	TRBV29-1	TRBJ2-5	CGPRESGQETQYF	TGCGGACCCCGGGAGTCGGGCCAAGAGACCCAGTACTTC
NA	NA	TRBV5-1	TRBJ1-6	CASSLAMGSGNSPLHF	TGCGCCAGCAGCTTGGCCATGGGCAGCGGGAATTCACCCCTCCACTTT
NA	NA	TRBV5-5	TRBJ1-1	CASSLARSGARTEAFF	TGTGCCAGCAGCTTGGCTCGGTCAGGGGCAAGGACTGAAGCTTTCTTT
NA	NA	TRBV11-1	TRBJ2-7	CASSHRDGYEQYF	TGTGCCAGCAGTCACCGGGACGGCTACGAGCAGTACTTC
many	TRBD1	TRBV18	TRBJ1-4	CASSPGTGDEKLFF	TGTGCCAGCTCGCCCGGGACAGGGGATGAAAAACTGTTTTTT
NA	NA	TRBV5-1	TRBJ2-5	CASSSRHLGAQETQYF	TGCGCCAGCAGCTCTCGCCATTTGGGCGCCCAAGAGACCCAGTACTTC
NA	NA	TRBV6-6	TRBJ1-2	CASKVIIGVNYGYTF	TGTGCCAGCAAGGTGATAATAGGGGTGAACTATGGCTACACCTTC
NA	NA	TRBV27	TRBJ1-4	CASSSNRATNEKLFF	TGTGCCAGCAGTTCTAACAGAGCAACTAATGAAAAACTGTTTTTT
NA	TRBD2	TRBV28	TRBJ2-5	CASSPSSGRLLRETQYF	TGTGCCAGCAGTCCATCTAGCGGGAGACTGCTAAGGGAGACCCAGTACTTC
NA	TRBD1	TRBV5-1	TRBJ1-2	CASMLGTGDYGYTF	TGCGCCAGCATGCTGGGGACAGGGGACTATGGCTACACCTTC
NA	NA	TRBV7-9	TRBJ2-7	CASSPETYEQYF	TGTGCCAGCAGCCCAGAAACCTACGAGCAGTACTTC
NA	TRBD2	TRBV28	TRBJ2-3	CASRLADGGDTQYF	TGTGCCAGCAGACTAGCGGACGGTGGAGATACGCAGTATTTT
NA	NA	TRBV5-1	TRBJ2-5	CASSAYDRDLGETQYF	TGCGCCAGCAGCGCCTACGATCGGGACTTAGGGGAGACCCAGTACTTC
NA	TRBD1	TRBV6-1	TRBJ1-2	CASSKTTGGDSSHTF	TGTGCCAGCAGTAAAACGACAGGGGGTGATAGCTCCCACACCTTC